The 9 T cell receptor beta chains in this list originate from one sample, sequenced in a study of shared clonotypes between healthy human individuals. Naive CD8 cells lacked CD45RO, underwent positive selection for CCR7 and left out terminally differentiated effector memory CD45RA+ cells. TCRdb keeps only in-frame clones here, not all; method: immunoSEQ multiplex PCR. In the table there are around 2,000,000 clones, approximately 94% of which are singletons. Sequencing was done on a sample of naive CD8+ T cells from PBMCs. The receptors here all came from a man between 18 and 35 years old in good health. Some clones in this sample may be carry-over from other donors' samples.

V usage is TRBV27 and J usage is TRBJ2-2; possibly TRBD2 for D (6 bases). Trimming removed 6 bases at V and 6 bases at J, with 11 bases between. Germline V gene data show CDR1 as MNHEY and CDR2 as SMNVEV (reference sequence). CDR3 length: 13 amino acids. The CDR3 DNA reads TGTGCCAGCAGACCACTAGCCCCCGGGGAGCTGTTTTTT. Its protein is CASRPLAPGELFF.

The chain uses TRBV28 and TRBJ1-1; D gene ambiguous. The germline V gene has CDR1 MDHEN and CDR2 SYDVKM. The V end was cut by 3 bases, the J end by 3 bases, with 14 bases between. This CDR3 comprises 15 residues. CDR3 residues: CASSFLRVSDTEAFF. DNA of the CDR3: TGTGCCAGCAGTTTTCTGAGGGTCTCGGACACTGAAGCTTTCTTT.

This chain uses TRBV30 with TRBJ2-7; tentative D call: TRBD1 (6 bases). Germline loops: CDR1 GTSNPN, CDR2 SVGIG (reference sequence). With 0 bases removed from V and 4 bases from J, the gap between germline ends came to 19 bases. This CDR3 spans 16 amino acids. This CDR3 reads CAWSVRGTKGAYEQYF. CDR3 sequence (DNA): TGTGCCTGGAGTGTACGTGGGACAAAAGGGGCTTACGAGCAGTACTTC.

The V and J genes are TRBV7-9 and TRBJ2-7, with TRBD1 matching over 9 bases. The CDR3 runs 14 residues. V shed 2 bases, J shed 6 bases, and the junction held 5 bases outside the gene matches. Looked up from germline, CDR1 is SEHNR and CDR2 is FQNEAQ (reference sequence). Written as DNA, the CDR3 is TGTGCCAGCAGCTTAAGGGACAGGGCGGGCGAGCAGTACTTC. Protein product: CASSLRDRAGEQYF.

The V call is TRBV15, the J call TRBJ2-5; the D call may be TRBD1 or TRBD2 (5 bases each). The CDR3 has 14 amino acids. The germline CDR1 and CDR2 sequences are LNHNV and YYDKDF (reference sequence). The germline V and J ends were trimmed by 3 bases and 2 bases, with 10 bases remaining between them. This CDR3 reads CATSRGRLQETQYF. In nucleotides, the CDR3 is TGTGCCACCAGCAGGGGACGCTTACAAGAGACCCAGTACTTC.

This sequence joins TRBV7-3 and TRBJ2-3, with D unclear. The CDR3 consists of 16 residues. V lost 0 bases and J lost 6, with 16 bases in between. CDR1 and CDR2 from the germline V gene are SGHTA and FQGTGA. CDR3: CASSLTVGGPGDTQYF. The CDR3 nucleotides read TGTGCCAGCAGCTTAACGGTTGGCGGACCCGGGGATACGCAGTATTTT.

This chain joins TRBV15 and TRBJ1-5, with TRBD1 matching over 9 bases. The CDR3 length is 16 residues. The germline V gene encodes CDR1 LNHNV and CDR2 YYDKDF (reference sequence). V shed 8 bases, J shed 0 bases, and the junction held 8 bases outside the gene matches. The CDR3 spells CATDRDRANSNQPQHF. For the CDR3, the DNA is TGTGCCACCGACAGGGACAGGGCGAATAGCAATCAGCCCCAGCATTTT.

The rearrangement links TRBV11-1 to TRBJ2-5; D remains unclear. CDR1 and CDR2 from the germline V gene are SGHAT and FQDESV (reference sequence). This CDR3 region has 15 residues. V lost 1 base, J lost 2 bases, and 11 bases lay in between. CDR3 nucleotide sequence: TGTGCCAGCAGCTTAGTTGGTCGAGTTCAAGAGACCCAGTACTTC. Protein sequence: CASSLVGRVQETQYF.

This clone has a single count. The chain joins TRBV19 to TRBJ2-3; 14 bases fit TRBD2. The V gene's germline CDR1 is LNHDA and CDR2 SQIVND (reference sequence). V lost 3 bases and J lost 1; bases outside the gene matches: 6. The CDR3 is 18 residues long. The CDR3 loop reads CASSILGTSGRGTDTQYF. The CDR3 nucleotides are TGTGCCAGTAGTATCCTCGGGACTAGCGGGAGAGGCACAGATACGCAGTATTTT.